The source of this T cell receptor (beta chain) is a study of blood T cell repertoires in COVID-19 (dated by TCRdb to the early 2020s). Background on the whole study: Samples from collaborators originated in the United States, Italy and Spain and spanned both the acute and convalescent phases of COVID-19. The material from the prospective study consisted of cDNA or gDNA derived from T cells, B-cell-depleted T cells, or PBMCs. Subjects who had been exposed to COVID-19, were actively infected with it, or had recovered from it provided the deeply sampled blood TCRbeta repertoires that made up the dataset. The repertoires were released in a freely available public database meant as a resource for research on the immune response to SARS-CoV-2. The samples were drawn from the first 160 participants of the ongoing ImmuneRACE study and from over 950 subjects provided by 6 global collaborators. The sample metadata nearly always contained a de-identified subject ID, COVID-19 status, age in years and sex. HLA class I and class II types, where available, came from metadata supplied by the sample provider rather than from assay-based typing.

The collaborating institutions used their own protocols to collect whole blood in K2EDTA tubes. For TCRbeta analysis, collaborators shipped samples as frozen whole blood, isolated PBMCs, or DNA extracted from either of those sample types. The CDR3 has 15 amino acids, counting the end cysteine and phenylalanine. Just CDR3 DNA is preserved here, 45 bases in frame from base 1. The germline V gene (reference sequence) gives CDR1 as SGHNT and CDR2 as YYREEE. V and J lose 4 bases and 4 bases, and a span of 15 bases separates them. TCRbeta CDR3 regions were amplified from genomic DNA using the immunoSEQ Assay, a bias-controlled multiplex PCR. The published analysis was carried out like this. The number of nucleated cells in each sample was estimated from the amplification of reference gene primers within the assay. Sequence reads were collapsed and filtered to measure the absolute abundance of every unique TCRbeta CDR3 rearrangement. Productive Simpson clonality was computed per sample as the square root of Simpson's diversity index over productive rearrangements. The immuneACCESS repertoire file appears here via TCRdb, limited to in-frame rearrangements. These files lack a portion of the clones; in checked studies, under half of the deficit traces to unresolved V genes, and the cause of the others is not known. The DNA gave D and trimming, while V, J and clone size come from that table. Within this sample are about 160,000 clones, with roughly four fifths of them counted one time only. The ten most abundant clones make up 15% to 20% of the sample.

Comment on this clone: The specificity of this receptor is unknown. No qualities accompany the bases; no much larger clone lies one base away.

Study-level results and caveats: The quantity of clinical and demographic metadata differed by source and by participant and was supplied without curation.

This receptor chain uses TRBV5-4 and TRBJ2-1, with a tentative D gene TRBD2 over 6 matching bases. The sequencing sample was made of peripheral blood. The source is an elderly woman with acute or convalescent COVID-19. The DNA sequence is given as TGTGCCAGCAGCAGGGAGGCGGGTCGTTACAATGAGCAGTTCTTC. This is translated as CASSREAGRYNEQFF.